The 30 T cell receptor beta chains given below trace back to one sample, sequenced in a study of T cell responses to AZD1222 COVID-19 vaccine (dated by TCRdb to the early 2020s). The library came from the immunoSEQ multiplex PCR assay. TCRdb carries this immuneACCESS record with in-frame sequences only. Its versions omit some clonotypes, under half of them owing to an unresolved V gene in the studies checked, with the rest unexplained. Counted in this sample were approximately 120,000 clones; 70% to 90% of them appeared once. The ten biggest clones cover approximately 15% of the sample. In light of the paper, this sample's time point label describes: baseline before first vaccination. The starting material was peripheral blood, obtained on day 0 of AZD1222 vaccination. Every receptor here comes from an adult in good health.

Points on this clone: An end of the junction does not agree with germline; a read error may underlie this. The chain combines TRBV6-1 with TRBJ1-5; D might be TRBD1 (6 bases). This CDR3 has 15 amino acids. Germline lookup yields CDR1 MNHNS and CDR2 SASEGT. The CDR3 protein is CASSEAGGSKQPQHF. CDR3 nucleotides: TGTGCCAGCAGTGAAGCAGGGGGGAGCAAACAGCCCCAGCATTTT.

The rearrangement links TRBV4-3 to TRBJ2-7, with TRBD2 identical over 11 bases. V was pared by 5 bases and J by 3 bases, with 6 bases of the junction left unmatched. Germline CDR1 is LGHNA and CDR2 is YSLEER. There are 15 residues in the CDR3. Here the CDR3 reads CASSSGTSGFYEQYF. CDR3 coding DNA: TGCGCCAGCAGCTCCGGGACTAGCGGTTTCTACGAGCAGTACTTC.

This sequence joins TRBV4-3 and TRBJ1-1; D possibly corresponds to TRBD1 (6 bases). V lost 7 bases to trimming and J lost 1 base, with 10 bases between them. Per germline, CDR1 LGHNA and CDR2 YSLEER. The CDR3 spans 13 residues. CDR3 residues: CASTLTGNTEAFF. CDR3 sequence (DNA): TGCGCCAGCACTCTGACAGGGAACACTGAAGCTTTCTTT.

The chain uses TRBV5-1 and TRBJ1-5; tentative D call: TRBD1 (6 bases). V lost 4 bases and J 6 bases, leaving 17 bases between the germline ends. The CDR3 is 15 amino acids. Per the germline V gene, CDR1 is SGHRS and CDR2 is YFSETQ. CDR3 DNA: TGCGCCAGCAGCACCGGAGGGGGGGGTGGTCAGCCCCAGCATTTT. Its translation is CASSTGGGGGQPQHF.

The J gene is TRBJ2-2, the V gene TRBV4-1; 7 nucleotides match TRBD2. The CDR3 is 15 amino acids. The V gene end was trimmed by 2 bases and the J gene end by 5 bases; junction bases not matched to a gene: 5. Germline V lookup: CDR1 MGHRA, CDR2 YSYEKL. The CDR3 sequence: CASSQSGRGTGELFF. DNA of the CDR3: TGCGCCAGCAGCCAATCAGGGAGGGGTACCGGGGAGCTGTTTTTT.

V and J are TRBV18 and TRBJ2-2; 10 nucleotides agree with TRBD2. The CDR3 is made up of 16 amino acids. Germline CDR1 and CDR2: KGHSH and LQKENI. J lost 1 base, V lost 3 bases, and 2 bases had no gene match. The CDR3 coding sequence is TGTGCCAGCTCACCGCTAGCGGGAGAGAACACCGGGGAGCTGTTTTTT. This translates into CASSPLAGENTGELFF.

This chain uses TRBV18 with TRBJ2-5; the match to TRBD1 covers 7 bases. J was trimmed by 5 bases and V by 6 bases; bases with no gene match: 12. Germline lookup yields CDR1 KGHSH and CDR2 LQKENI. The CDR3 extends over 15 amino acids. CDR3 DNA sequence: TGTGCCAGCTCGTTACAGCACAGGGGCGGGGAGACCCAGTACTTC. This sequence encodes CASSLQHRGGETQYF. Filled out from reference TRBV18 and TRBJ2-5, the complete variable domain reads NAGVMQNPRHLVRRRGQEARLRCSPMKGHSHVYWYRQLPEEGLKFMVYLQKENIIDESGMPKERFSAEFPKEGPSILRIQQVVRGDSAAYFCASSLQHRGGETQYFGPGTRLLVL.

This clone was observed once. The V and J genes are TRBV10-3 and TRBJ2-5; D is unresolved. Trimming took off 10 bases at V and 0 bases at J, with 3 bases between the two ends. Germline V lookup: CDR1 ENHRY, CDR2 SYGVKD. CDR3 length: 10 amino acids. CDR3 sequence (DNA): TGTGCCAGAAACCAAGAGACCCAGTACTTC. Translated, it gives CARNQETQYF.

The chain is built from TRBV18 and TRBJ1-2, with unresolved D. This CDR3 comprises 15 residues. Germline CDR1 and CDR2: KGHSH and LQKENI. The V and J ends lost 0 bases and 4 bases respectively, with 12 bases between them. The CDR3 loop reads CASSPPSSGGYGYTF. CDR3 in DNA: TGTGCCAGCTCACCACCGTCGTCGGGCGGCTATGGCTACACCTTC.

The V gene is TRBV7-9, the J gene TRBJ2-7; weak D call: TRBD1 (6 bases). The CDR3 runs to 13 residues. CDR1 SEHNR and CDR2 FQNEAQ come from the germline V gene (reference sequence). Between the trimmed V and J ends, which lost 5 bases and 3 bases, there was a span of 11 bases. This CDR3 is CASSETGYYEQYV. CDR3 in DNA: TGTGCCAGCAGCGAAACAGGGTACTACGAGCAGTACGTC.

The chain recombines TRBV13 with TRBJ2-1; TRBD2 aligns across 10 bases. The CDR3 loop spans 17 amino acids. From germline, CDR1 is PRHDT and CDR2 FYEKMQ (reference sequence). V dropped 5 bases and J dropped 5; count of bases not matched to a gene: 12. The CDR3 loop reads CASSPRWSSGRNNEQFF. As DNA, the CDR3 is TGTGCCAGCAGCCCTAGGTGGTCTAGCGGGAGAAACAATGAGCAGTTCTTC.

The chain joins TRBV3-1 (or the pseudogene TRBV3-2) to TRBJ1-2, with D possibly matching TRBD1 (5 bases). The CDR3 consists of 14 residues. Germline CDR1 is LGHDT and CDR2 is YNNKEL (reference sequence). The V end lost 4 bases, the J end lost 7 bases, and 16 bases lay between the germline ends. CDR3 sequence reads: CASSPSRERSGYTF. DNA for the CDR3: TGTGCCAGCAGCCCCAGCAGGGAAAGAAGTGGCTACACCTTC.

The chain recombines TRBV19 with TRBJ1-5, with a tentative D call TRBD1 (5 bases). Between the trimmed V and J ends, which lost 5 bases and 4 bases, there was a span of 15 bases. CDR1 LNHDA and CDR2 SQIVND come from the germline V gene (reference sequence). This CDR3 is 15 amino acids long. CDR3 nucleotides: TGTGCCAGTAGTGACCAGGGACGGCGGAATCAGCCCCAGCATTTT. Its translation is CASSDQGRRNQPQHF.

The chain couples TRBV5-6 to TRBJ1-2, with 10 bases aligning to TRBD1. CDR1 and CDR2 from the germline V gene are SGHDT and YYEEEE. The V segment lost 3 bases and the J segment 4 bases; nucleotides outside the gene matches: 12. This CDR3 region has 17 residues. The chain's CDR3 is CASSWPGQGSFSYGYTF. The CDR3 DNA follows: TGTGCCAGCAGCTGGCCGGGACAGGGGTCGTTTAGCTATGGCTACACCTTC. Using reference TRBV5-6 and TRBJ1-2 for the parts outside the CDR3, the full variable domain is DAGVTQSPTHLIKTRGQQVTLRCSPKSGHDTVSWYQQALGQGPQFIFQYYEEEERQRGNFPDRFSGHQFPNYSSELNVNALLLGDSALYLCASSWPGQGSFSYGYTFGSGTRLTVV.

V and J are TRBV6-1 and TRBJ1-2; perhaps TRBD1 as D (5 bases). The germline V gene has CDR1 MNHNS and CDR2 SASEGT. Trimming took off 3 bases at V and 6 bases at J, with 8 bases between the two ends. CDR3 size: 12 residues. CDR3 in amino acids: CASSEGLDGYTF. The CDR3, as DNA: TGTGCCAGCAGTGAGGGACTTGATGGCTACACCTTC.

CDR3: CASRPLGNEQFF. The CDR3, as DNA: TGTGCCAGCAGACCCCTAGGGAATGAGCAGTTCTTC. This chain links TRBV28 with TRBJ2-1; D not certain. The CDR3 extends over 12 amino acids. Trimming took off 6 bases at V and 7 bases at J, with 10 bases between the two ends. Germline V gene lookup returns CDR1 MDHEN and CDR2 SYDVKM.

The chain couples TRBV5-1 to TRBJ2-1; the D gene is possibly TRBD1 (6 bases). The germline V gene has CDR1 SGHRS and CDR2 YFSETQ. Trimming removed 4 bases at V and 0 bases at J, with 8 bases between. The CDR3 consists of 14 residues. The CDR3: CASSPDSSYNEQFF. The CDR3 bases are TGCGCCAGCAGCCCGGACAGCTCCTACAATGAGCAGTTCTTC. The full variable domain, rest sourced from reference TRBV5-1 and TRBJ2-1, is KAGVTQTPRYLIKTRGQQVTLSCSPISGHRSVSWYQQTPGQGLQFLFEYFSETQRNKGNFPGRFSGRQFSNSRSEMNVSTLELGDSALYLCASSPDSSYNEQFFGPGTRLTVL.

The CDR3: CASSSRVNSPLHF. CDR3 DNA: TGTGCCAGCAGTTCACGGGTTAATTCACCCCTCCACTTT. The chain carries TRBV6-6 and TRBJ1-6; unclear D gene. The CDR3 sequence is 13 residues long. The V gene's germline CDR1 is MNHNY and CDR2 SVGAGI (reference sequence). Trimming removed 4 bases from V and 6 bases from J, with 7 bases in between.

The CDR3 protein is CASSYSRQVEAFF. The CDR3 coding sequence is TGTGCCAGCAGTTACTCCCGGCAGGTTGAAGCTTTCTTT. V gene TRBV6-2 or TRBV6-3 combines with J gene TRBJ1-1, with D uncertain. There are 13 residues in the CDR3. Germline V gene sequence: CDR1 MNHEY, CDR2 SVGEGT. Trimming removed 0 bases from V and 7 bases from J, with 9 bases in between.

The chain combines TRBV19 with TRBJ1-2; TRBD1 agrees at 11 bases. After removal of 4 bases from V and 5 bases from J, the junction contained 6 bases not matched to a gene. The CDR3 spans 15 residues. Per the germline V gene, CDR1 is LNHDA and CDR2 is SQIVND (reference sequence). CDR3 sequence (DNA): TGTGCCAGTAGTACCTGGACAGGGGGCGATTATGGCTACACCTTC. It specifies CASSTWTGGDYGYTF.

The chain joins TRBV5-1 to TRBJ1-1; tentatively, D is TRBD1 (5 bases). Germline V CDR1 and CDR2: SGHRS, YFSETQ. This CDR3 spans 14 amino acids. Trimming left V 4 bases short and J 5 bases short, with 15 bases between. The CDR3, as DNA: TGCGCCAGCAGCCTACTGGGTGGGGGGACTGAAGCTTTCTTT. It yields the protein CASSLLGGGTEAFF. Variable domain in full (rest from reference TRBV5-1 and TRBJ1-1): KAGVTQTPRYLIKTRGQQVTLSCSPISGHRSVSWYQQTPGQGLQFLFEYFSETQRNKGNFPGRFSGRQFSNSRSEMNVSTLELGDSALYLCASSLLGGGTEAFFGQGTRLTVV.

The V call is TRBV6-6, the J call TRBJ1-1; TRBD1 matches at 8 bases. CDR1 and CDR2 (germline): MNHNY, SVGAGI (reference sequence). The CDR3 length is 14 residues. The junction had 7 bases not matched to a gene; V was cut back by 6 bases and J by 4 bases. The CDR3 here is CASRYDRGPTEAFF. CDR3 DNA sequence: TGTGCCAGCAGATACGACAGGGGTCCCACTGAAGCTTTCTTT.

This clone was observed a single time. The chain has TRBV12-5 and TRBJ1-6; 7 bases map to TRBD1. Germline V gene data show CDR1 as LGHNT and CDR2 as FRNRAP. V shed 0 bases, J shed 7 bases, and the junction held 6 bases outside the gene matches. The CDR3 has 16 amino acids. Written as DNA, the CDR3 is TGTGCTAGTGGTTTGGTACACGGGGACAGCAATTCACCCCTCCACTTT. Residues: CASGLVHGDSNSPLHF.

J is TRBJ1-2 and V is TRBV6-5, with D possibly TRBD1 on 6 matching bases. The CDR3 has 14 residues. V dropped 2 bases and J dropped 2 bases, with 9 bases sitting between them. Germline V CDR1 and CDR2: MNHEY, SVGAGI. The CDR3 loop reads CASSYVQGNYGYTF. CDR3 DNA: TGTGCCAGCAGTTACGTCCAGGGGAACTATGGCTACACCTTC.

The chain is built from TRBV2 and TRBJ1-2, with 7 nucleotides matching TRBD1. Germline V gene sequence: CDR1 SNHLY, CDR2 FYNNEI. Losses at the gene ends were 6 bases for V and 5 bases for J; bases not matched to a gene: 3. This CDR3 spans 12 amino acids. CDR3 loop: CASSGQEYGYTF. DNA for the CDR3: TGTGCCAGCAGCGGACAGGAGTATGGCTACACCTTC.

This chain uses TRBV5-1 with TRBJ1-2, with D perhaps TRBD1 (6 bases). Germline V gene lookup returns CDR1 SGHRS and CDR2 YFSETQ. V was clipped by 0 bases and J by 4 bases, with 13 bases between them. This CDR3 region has 15 residues. CDR3 in amino acids: CASSLAPGQSYGYTF. DNA for the CDR3: TGCGCCAGCAGCTTGGCCCCCGGACAGAGCTATGGCTACACCTTC.

Points on this clone: Within the sample, other DNA sequences also encode this same CDR3. DNA for the CDR3: TGTGCCAGCAGTCTTGGGGGAGCTGGGTCACCCCTCCACTTT. Protein: CASSLGGAGSPLHF. The V call is TRBV11-3, the J call TRBJ1-6; D is possibly TRBD1 (5 bases). V was pared by 6 bases and J by 10 bases, with 16 bases between. Germline V gene sequence: CDR1 SGHNT, CDR2 YENEEA. This CDR3 contains 14 residues.

V and J are TRBV20-1 and TRBJ1-3; D not resolved. The CDR3 is 12 amino acids. Germline V CDR1 and CDR2: DFQATT, SNEGSKA (reference sequence). V was pared by 3 bases and J by 7 bases, with 10 bases between. CDR3 residues: CSASVPPNTIYF. CDR3 coding DNA: TGCAGTGCTAGTGTTCCTCCCAACACCATATATTTT.

This chain joins TRBV6-2 or TRBV6-3 and TRBJ1-4, with D perhaps TRBD1 (5 bases). The CDR3 is 14 amino acids. In germline, CDR1 is MNHEY, CDR2 SVGEGT. V was cut by 7 bases and J by 7 bases, with 16 bases left in between. The CDR3: CASTPGGSSEKLFF. Here the CDR3 DNA reads TGTGCCAGCACCCCTGGGGGGTCGAGTGAAAAACTGTTTTTT.

Here the CDR3 DNA reads TGTGCCAGCAGCTTTCGATCTAGCTCTGGAAACACCATATATTTT. It translates to CASSFRSSSGNTIYF. The chain couples TRBV5-6 to TRBJ1-3; the D is unclear. Germline CDR1 reads SGHDT; CDR2 reads YYEEEE. This CDR3 region has 15 residues. Trimming removed 2 bases at V and 0 bases at J, with 9 bases between.